Shown below are 25 T cell receptor beta chains from a single sample sequenced in a study of cytomegalovirus exposure and HLA in healthy donors. The PCR employed 60 Vbeta primers together with 13 Jbeta primers. Here immunoSEQ multiplex PCR was the method, and the copy in TCRdb shows in-frame clones only, minus some. This sample yields about 120,000 clones, of which about 78% are seen a single time; about 12% belongs to the top ten. Material for sequencing was PBMCs. The receptor set was obtained from a middle-aged woman in good health and CMV-seropositive.

The rearrangement joins TRBV16 to TRBJ1-6; TRBD1 matches at 7 bases. This CDR3 region has 15 residues. The trim removed 6 bases at V and 7 bases at J, leaving 9 bases unmatched. Germline CDR1 is KGHSY and CDR2 is FQNENV. CDR3 in DNA: TGTGCCAGCAGTCCAATCGACAGGGAAAATTCACCCCTCCACTTT. Amino acids: CASSPIDRENSPLHF.

The V and J genes are TRBV5-4 and TRBJ1-4; 7 bases map to TRBD1. V gave up 4 bases and J gave up 7 bases; unmatched junction bases: 7. Germline assignment: CDR1 SGHNT and CDR2 YYREEE (reference sequence). This CDR3 region has 14 residues. The CDR3 DNA is TGTGCCAGCAGCGGCACAGGGGCAGGTGAAAAACTGTTTTTT. Its protein is CASSGTGAGEKLFF.

The V gene is TRBV19, the J gene TRBJ1-1, with 9 bases fitting TRBD1. Germline CDR1 reads LNHDA; CDR2 reads SQIVND (reference sequence). Unmatched junction bases numbered 8, after V lost 6 bases and J lost 6 bases. The CDR3 sequence is 14 residues long. The CDR3 here is CASSNTGGRAEAFF. For the CDR3, the DNA is TGTGCCAGTAGCAATACAGGGGGCAGGGCTGAAGCTTTCTTT. The full variable domain, in which reference TRBV19 and TRBJ1-1 provide the parts outside the CDR3, is DGGITQSPKYLFRKEGQNVTLSCEQNLNHDAMYWYRQDPGQGLRLIYYSQIVNDFQKGDIAEGYSVSREKKESFPLTVTSAQKNPTAFYLCASSNTGGRAEAFFGQGTRLTVV.

The CDR3 sequence: CASLAGDSYEQYF. The CDR3 DNA reads as TGTGCCAGCCTAGCGGGGGACTCCTACGAGCAGTACTTC. This chain joins TRBV6-6 and TRBJ2-7; 10 bases are a match to TRBD2. The CDR3 extends over 13 amino acids. V was clipped by 8 bases and J by 0 bases; unmatched bases: 1. The V gene's germline CDR1 is MNHNY and CDR2 SVGAGI (reference sequence).

This clone was found a few times. The chain combines TRBV9 with TRBJ1-2, with 9 nucleotides matching TRBD1. The CDR3 consists of 15 residues. Germline CDR1 SGDLS, CDR2 YYNGEE. The J segment lost 7 bases and the V segment lost 3 bases, leaving 10 bases of the junction unmatched. The CDR3 loop is CASSGQDRGVAGYTF. CDR3 sequence (DNA): TGTGCCAGCAGCGGCCAGGACAGGGGAGTGGCTGGCTACACCTTC. Filled out from reference TRBV9 and TRBJ1-2, the complete variable domain reads DSGVTQTPKHLITATGQRVTLRCSPRSGDLSVYWYQQSLDQGLQFLIQYYNGEERAKGNILERFSAQQFPDLHSELNLSSLELGDSALYFCASSGQDRGVAGYTFGSGTRLTVV.

The V gene is TRBV2, the J gene TRBJ1-2; possibly TRBD1 for D (5 bases). The CDR3 sequence is 14 residues long. Germline V lookup: CDR1 SNHLY, CDR2 FYNNEI. V was cut by 4 bases and J by 6 bases, with 15 bases left in between. The CDR3 nucleotides read TGTGCCAGCAGTGGGCGGGGGTGGGCCGATGGCTACACCTTC. It specifies CASSGRGWADGYTF. The variable domain in full, with the rest retrieved from reference TRBV2 and TRBJ1-2, is EPEVTQTPSHQVTQMGQEVILRCVPISNHLYFYWYRQILGQKVEFLVSFYNNEISEKSEIFDDQFSVERPDGSNFTLKIRSTKLEDSAMYFCASSGRGWADGYTFGSGTRLTVV.

The V and J genes are TRBV7-6 and TRBJ1-6, with D perhaps TRBD1 (6 bases). The CDR3 sequence is 13 residues long. Trimming removed 5 bases from V and 5 bases from J, with 7 bases in between. Germline V gene sequence: CDR1 SGHVS, CDR2 FNYEAQ. The CDR3 nucleotides read TGTGCCAGCAGCCACAGGGATAATTCACCCCTCCACTTT. Translation: CASSHRDNSPLHF.

The chain links TRBV18 to TRBJ1-2; 7 bases map to TRBD1. The germline V gene encodes CDR1 KGHSH and CDR2 LQKENI. Trimming removed 3 bases from V and 0 bases from J; junction bases left unmatched: 7. The CDR3 covers 16 residues. CDR3 residues: CASSPGKQGSNYGYTF. As DNA, the CDR3 is TGTGCCAGCTCACCGGGGAAACAGGGGTCTAACTATGGCTACACCTTC.

This sequence joins TRBV10-3 and TRBJ1-4; perhaps TRBD1 as D (5 bases). V was pared by 0 bases and J by 0 bases, with 8 bases between. The germline V gene has CDR1 ENHRY and CDR2 SYGVKD. The CDR3 is 16 amino acids. The CDR3 loop is CAISESGGSTNEKLFF. The CDR3 nucleotides are TGTGCCATCAGTGAGTCGGGGGGTTCAACTAATGAAAAACTGTTTTTT.

The CDR3 here is CASSLELAGDTYNEQFF. CDR3 bases: TGTGCCAGCAGCTTAGAACTAGCGGGGGACACATACAATGAGCAGTTCTTC. The chain employs TRBV11-1 and TRBJ2-1; TRBD2 matches 11 bases. CDR3 length: 17 amino acids. Germline trimming cut 1 base from V and 4 bases from J; bases unmatched to any gene: 6. CDR1 and CDR2 (germline): SGHAT, FQDESV (reference sequence).

This rearrangement joins TRBV7-2 to TRBJ2-5; D call uncertain. Germline V lookup: CDR1 SGHTA, CDR2 FQGNSA. Trimming shortened V by 2 bases and J by 4 bases, and 11 bases separated the two germline ends. This CDR3 has 14 residues. The CDR3, as DNA: TGTGCCAGCAGCTTATCACTAAAGCCAGAGACCCAGTACTTC. Protein: CASSLSLKPETQYF.

The chain links TRBV10-3 to TRBJ1-3, with D possibly matching TRBD1 (5 bases). The CDR3 sequence is 16 residues long. The V end lost 0 bases, the J end lost 3 bases, and 12 bases lay between the germline ends. From germline, CDR1 is ENHRY and CDR2 SYGVKD. Here the CDR3 reads CAISESGRAYGNTIYF. CDR3 sequence (DNA): TGTGCCATCAGTGAGTCCGGCAGGGCCTATGGAAACACCATATATTTT.

The J gene is TRBJ1-4, the V gene TRBV19; possible D gene TRBD1, 5 bases. Trimming pared 1 base from V and 6 bases from J, leaving 9 bases between. CDR1 is LNHDA and CDR2 is SQIVND in the germline V gene (reference sequence). CDR3 length: 14 amino acids. The CDR3 here is CASSIGNRYEKLFF. The CDR3 DNA is TGTGCCAGTAGTATAGGTAACAGGTATGAAAAACTGTTTTTT.

This clone was seen once. The rearrangement uses TRBV30 and TRBJ2-5; 7 bases are a match to TRBD1. V lost 2 bases and J lost 2; bases outside the gene matches: 5. This CDR3 contains 14 residues. Germline CDR1 GTSNPN, CDR2 SVGIG (reference sequence). CDR3 sequence reads: CAWSRDRAQETQYF. CDR3 DNA: TGTGCCTGGAGTCGAGACAGGGCTCAAGAGACCCAGTACTTC.

The chain combines TRBV2 with TRBJ1-1; maybe TRBD1 (5 bases). The germline V and J ends were trimmed by 8 bases and 1 base, with 14 bases remaining between them. Per germline, CDR1 SNHLY and CDR2 FYNNEI. The CDR3 extends over 14 amino acids. The CDR3 loop is CASFGPGGNTEAFF. CDR3 sequence (DNA): TGTGCCAGCTTCGGCCCGGGGGGGAACACTGAAGCTTTCTTT.

This chain uses TRBV10-1 with TRBJ2-1, with a weak D call TRBD2 (5 bases). The CDR3 runs to 15 residues. V was pared by 2 bases and J by 0 bases, with 8 bases between. CDR1 is WNHNN, CDR2 SYGVQD, per germline (reference sequence). The CDR3: CASSEDGGSYNEQFF. In nucleotides, the CDR3 is TGCGCCAGCAGTGAGGATGGAGGCTCCTACAATGAGCAGTTCTTC.

This clone appeared a single time. The chain employs TRBV20-1 and TRBJ1-1, with TRBD1 identical over 10 bases. CDR1 and CDR2 (germline): DFQATT, SNEGSKA (reference sequence). Losses at the gene ends were 6 bases for V and 6 bases for J; bases not matched to a gene: 1. This CDR3 comprises 11 residues. CDR3 sequence: CSAGQGAEAFF. The CDR3 DNA reads as TGCAGTGCCGGACAGGGGGCTGAAGCTTTCTTT.

The chain links TRBV5-4 to TRBJ2-2, with D hard to call. Germline loops: CDR1 SGHNT, CDR2 YYREEE (reference sequence). Trimming shortened V by 0 bases and J by 1 base, and 10 bases separated the two germline ends. The CDR3 loop spans 16 amino acids. CDR3 sequence: CASSLGVGLNTGELFF. The DNA of the CDR3 is TGTGCCAGCAGCTTGGGGGTGGGCTTGAACACCGGGGAGCTGTTTTTT. The complete variable domain, with remaining parts taken from reference TRBV5-4 and TRBJ2-2, reads ETGVTQSPTHLIKTRGQQVTLRCSSQSGHNTVSWYQQALGQGPQFIFQYYREEENGRGNFPPRFSGLQFPNYSSELNVNALELDDSALYLCASSLGVGLNTGELFFGEGSRLTVL.

J is TRBJ1-2 and V is TRBV7-9; maybe TRBD1 (5 bases). Germline V lookup: CDR1 SEHNR, CDR2 FQNEAQ (reference sequence). Trimming cost V 0 bases and J 6 bases, with 8 bases left between them. CDR3 length: 13 residues. CDR3 DNA sequence: TGTGCCAGCAGCTTAGCAGGGGCGGATGGCTACACCTTC. Encoded protein: CASSLAGADGYTF.

The chain carries TRBV5-4 and TRBJ2-2, with 7 bases identical to TRBD1. This CDR3 region has 15 residues. Germline V CDR1 and CDR2: SGHNT, YYREEE (reference sequence). V lost 6 bases, J lost 2 bases, and 7 bases stayed unmatched. The CDR3 sequence is CASKVAGGNTGELFF. The CDR3 coding sequence is TGTGCCAGCAAGGTAGCAGGGGGTAACACCGGGGAGCTGTTTTTT.

The rearrangement uses TRBV5-5 and TRBJ2-1; D not certain. Trimming removed 2 bases at V and 6 bases at J, with 3 bases between. The CDR3 runs 11 residues. The germline V gene encodes CDR1 SGHKS and CDR2 YYEKEE (reference sequence). The CDR3 loop reads CASSFRNEQFF. DNA for the CDR3: TGTGCCAGCAGCTTCCGCAATGAGCAGTTCTTC.

This sequence joins TRBV5-6 and TRBJ2-5, with a possible D match to TRBD2 (6 bases). CDR1 and CDR2 (germline): SGHDT, YYEEEE. CDR3 length equals 14 residues. V dropped 5 bases and J dropped 3 bases, with 14 bases sitting between them. CDR3 sequence (DNA): TGTGCCAGCAGTCGCGGGATTCGAGAAGAGACCCAGTACTTC. It encodes CASSRGIREETQYF.

V usage is TRBV5-4 and J usage is TRBJ1-2; D possibly corresponds to TRBD1 (6 bases). CDR1 and CDR2 from the germline V gene are SGHNT and YYREEE (reference sequence). Trimming pared 4 bases from V and 1 base from J, leaving 8 bases between. CDR3 length: 13 amino acids. CDR3 nucleotides: TGTGCCAGCAGCAAGGACAGTAACTATGGCTACACCTTC. It translates to CASSKDSNYGYTF.

The chain carries TRBV6-6 and TRBJ1-2, with a weak D call TRBD1 (5 bases). The length of the CDR3 is 14 residues. V was cut by 0 bases and J by 5 bases, with 10 bases left in between. In germline, CDR1 is MNHNY, CDR2 SVGAGI (reference sequence). CDR3 sequence reads: CASSYSPREYGYTF. Here the CDR3 DNA reads TGTGCCAGCAGTTACTCTCCCAGGGAATATGGCTACACCTTC.

V usage is TRBV27 and J usage is TRBJ1-6, with 9 bases that match TRBD1. This CDR3 has 16 residues. V dropped 10 bases and J dropped 1; count of bases not matched to a gene: 8. In germline, CDR1 is MNHEY, CDR2 SMNVEV (reference sequence). Written as DNA, the CDR3 is TGTGCCACCTCCCCCGGGACAGGGTCCTATAATTCACCCCTCCACTTT. This translates into CATSPGTGSYNSPLHF.